These 28 T cell receptor beta chains came from one sample sequenced in a study of T cell clonotyping in hematopoietic cell transplantation. Time point here: recipient sample about 28 days before transplant, after cytoreduction. Method: immunoSEQ multiplex PCR; TCRdb's copy keeps in-frame clones and lacks some. The table has roughly 30,000 clones, roughly 84% seen once; the top ten hold about 1.7%. The starting material was peripheral blood mononuclear cells, obtained before stem cell transplant. The receptor source for this set is a man aged 35 to 55 with acute myeloid leukemia. Some clones in this sample may be carry-over from other donors' samples.

CDR3 DNA: TGTGCCAGCAGCTTGGATACAGGGTCGGGGACTGAAGCTTTCTTT. Its protein product is CASSLDTGSGTEAFF. The V and J genes are TRBV11-3 and TRBJ1-1, with D maybe TRBD1 (6 bases). V dropped 3 bases and J dropped 5 bases, with 16 bases sitting between them. The CDR3 has 15 amino acids. Germline V gene data show CDR1 as SGHNT and CDR2 as YENEEA.

Only one count was recorded for this clone. The chain couples TRBV7-3 to TRBJ2-4; 10 bases map to TRBD1. CDR1 is SGHTA and CDR2 is FQGTGA in the germline V gene. The CDR3 totals 15 residues. Losses at the gene ends were 8 bases for V and 8 bases for J; bases not matched to a gene: 12. In nucleotides, the CDR3 is TGTGCCAGCGCCCAGTTAGGGACAGGGGATGACATTCAGTACTTC. Encoded protein: CASAQLGTGDDIQYF.

This chain joins TRBV10-1 and TRBJ2-5; 7 bases map to TRBD2. The germline V gene encodes CDR1 WNHNN and CDR2 SYGVQD (reference sequence). CDR3 length: 13 residues. Trimming cost V 8 bases and J 4 bases; bases outside gene matches: 7. Here the CDR3 reads CASAAGVAETQYF. The CDR3 region has the DNA TGCGCCAGCGCCGCGGGAGTGGCAGAGACCCAGTACTTC.

The CDR3 here is CASSLLGGRVTGELFF. CDR3 coding DNA: TGTGCCAGCAGCTTATTAGGCGGGAGGGTCACCGGGGAGCTGTTTTTT. The chain carries TRBV7-6 and TRBJ2-2; 9 bases fit TRBD2. The CDR3 totals 16 residues. Germline CDR1 is SGHVS and CDR2 is FNYEAQ. V shed 2 bases, J shed 4 bases, and the junction held 5 bases outside the gene matches.

The rearrangement links TRBV13 to TRBJ1-3, with D perhaps TRBD1 (6 bases). The length of the CDR3 is 15 residues. Trimming cost V 0 bases and J 4 bases, with 10 bases left between them. Per the germline V gene, CDR1 is PRHDT and CDR2 is FYEKMQ (reference sequence). The CDR3: CASSLGSTGGNTIYF. The DNA of the CDR3 is TGTGCCAGCAGCTTAGGTTCCACAGGGGGAAACACCATATATTTT.

The rearrangement links TRBV11-3 to TRBJ2-2; possibly TRBD2 for D (5 bases). The CDR3 spans 16 residues. Germline CDR1 reads SGHNT; CDR2 reads YENEEA. V lost 5 bases, J lost 3 bases, and 16 bases lay in between. The CDR3 DNA sequence: TGTGCCAGCAGCCCTAGGGAGCAGGATTACACCGGGGAGCTGTTTTTT. This translates into CASSPREQDYTGELFF.

The chain has TRBV5-6 and TRBJ1-4; D is undetermined. Germline V gene data show CDR1 as SGHDT and CDR2 as YYEEEE. CDR3 length: 14 residues. With 0 bases removed from V and 7 bases from J, the gap between germline ends came to 10 bases. This CDR3 reads CASSLGFPSEKLFF. The CDR3 DNA reads TGTGCCAGCAGCTTGGGTTTCCCATCTGAAAAACTGTTTTTT.

This chain joins TRBV2 and TRBJ1-5; perhaps TRBD1 as D (5 bases). Germline V gene data show CDR1 as SNHLY and CDR2 as FYNNEI. V was trimmed by 7 bases and J by 2 bases, leaving 15 bases between them. The CDR3 is 15 residues long. The CDR3 sequence is CASTGGGVGNQPQHF. CDR3 DNA sequence: TGTGCCAGCACTGGGGGAGGGGTCGGCAATCAGCCCCAGCATTTT.

The rearrangement joins TRBV5-1 to TRBJ1-2; D not certain. Germline CDR1 is SGHRS and CDR2 is YFSETQ. This CDR3 is 14 amino acids long. The V end was cut by 4 bases, the J end by 0 bases, with 10 bases between. The CDR3 nucleotides read TGCGCCAGCAGCCCCGACGGCCCTAACTATGGCTACACCTTC. As protein: CASSPDGPNYGYTF.

This rearrangement joins TRBV7-8 to TRBJ2-7; D is ambiguous. Per germline, CDR1 SGHVS and CDR2 FQNEAQ. V was trimmed by 5 bases and J by 6 bases, leaving 8 bases between them. The CDR3 totals 11 residues. Here the CDR3 DNA reads TGTGCCAGCAGCCCTGGATTCGAGCAGTACTTC. Amino acid sequence: CASSPGFEQYF. The whole variable domain, filled in from reference TRBV7-8 and TRBJ2-7, reads GAGVSQSPRYKVAKRGQDVALRCDPISGHVSLFWYQQALGQGPEFLTYFQNEAQLDKSGLPSDRFFAERPEGSVSTLKIQRTQQEDSAVYLCASSPGFEQYFGPGTRLTVT.

V gene TRBV6-5 combines with J gene TRBJ2-5, with D perhaps TRBD2 (5 bases). CDR1 is MNHEY and CDR2 is SVGAGI in the germline V gene. V was cut by 4 bases and J by 1 base, with 10 bases left in between. The CDR3 loop spans 14 amino acids. CDR3 amino acids: CASSSAGLQETQYF. As DNA, the CDR3 is TGTGCCAGCAGTTCAGCAGGACTCCAAGAGACCCAGTACTTC.

V gene TRBV5-1 combines with J gene TRBJ1-3, with 7 bases that match TRBD1. The CDR3 runs to 13 residues. The V gene end was trimmed by 4 bases and the J gene end by 4 bases; junction bases not matched to a gene: 2. Germline V gene lookup returns CDR1 SGHRS and CDR2 YFSETQ. In nucleotides, the CDR3 is TGCGCCAGCAGCGGGGACAGCGGAAACACCATATATTTT. As protein: CASSGDSGNTIYF.

The gene calls are TRBV7-6 and TRBJ1-2; 9 positions match TRBD1. This CDR3 has 15 residues. Trimming cost V 0 bases and J 6 bases; bases outside gene matches: 5. Germline V gene sequence: CDR1 SGHVS, CDR2 FNYEAQ. CDR3 in amino acids: CASSLAIGDRDGYTF. CDR3 nucleotides: TGTGCCAGCAGCTTAGCCATAGGGGACAGGGATGGCTACACCTTC.

V and J are TRBV19 and TRBJ1-5; a weak D match, TRBD1 (5 bases). Germline CDR1 reads LNHDA; CDR2 reads SQIVND (reference sequence). CDR3 length: 15 amino acids. V lost 3 bases to trimming and J lost 1 base, with 10 bases between them. The CDR3 DNA reads as TGTGCCAGTAGTATTAGCCCAGGGAGCAATCAGCCCCAGCATTTT. Its protein is CASSISPGSNQPQHF.

This sequence joins TRBV6-5 and TRBJ2-7, with 9 bases fitting TRBD1. V was pared by 2 bases and J by 3 bases, with 5 bases of the junction left unmatched. This CDR3 spans 15 amino acids. From germline, CDR1 is MNHEY and CDR2 SVGAGI. In DNA form, the CDR3 reads TGTGCCAGCAGTTACCGGGACAGGGATAACTACGAGCAGTACTTC. It is translated as CASSYRDRDNYEQYF.

V and J are TRBV15 and TRBJ2-7, with TRBD2 as a possible D gene (6 bases). The germline V gene has CDR1 LNHNV and CDR2 YYDKDF (reference sequence). The length of the CDR3 is 16 residues. V gave up 3 bases and J gave up 4 bases, with 19 bases separating them. The DNA for the CDR3 is TGTGCCACCAGCAGGGATCAACGGGGGTCCCTATACGAGCAGTACTTC. The encoded protein is CATSRDQRGSLYEQYF.

As DNA, the CDR3 is TGTGCCAGCAGCGCATACCCCCCGGGACTACAAAACAGAGAGCAGTTCTTC. The encoded protein is CASSAYPPGLQNREQFF. The chain has TRBV5-6 and TRBJ2-1, with TRBD2 matching 7 bases. The CDR3 totals 17 residues. Trimming took 4 bases from V and 10 from J; bases not matched to a gene: 20. The germline V gene has CDR1 SGHDT and CDR2 YYEEEE.

The J gene is TRBJ2-7, the V gene TRBV7-2, with TRBD1 as a possible D gene (5 bases). V lost 5 bases to trimming and J lost 2 bases, with 10 bases between them. The germline CDR1 and CDR2 sequences are SGHTA and FQGNSA. The CDR3 is 13 residues long. The CDR3 spells CASSPGRAYEQYF. CDR3 DNA: TGTGCCAGCAGCCCCGGCAGGGCCTACGAGCAGTACTTC.

This chain links TRBV6-6 with TRBJ2-5, with a possible D match to TRBD1 (5 bases). Germline CDR1 MNHNY, CDR2 SVGAGI (reference sequence). The CDR3 contains 12 residues. The V gene lost 6 bases and the J gene lost 2 bases, with 7 bases spanning the gap. The CDR3 spells CASSRQQETQYF. The CDR3 DNA reads as TGTGCCAGCAGCCGACAGCAAGAGACCCAGTACTTC.

CDR3 coding DNA: TGTGCCAGCTCGGGAGAAGAGACCCAGTACTTC. Translating it yields CASSGEETQYF. The rearrangement joins TRBV2 to TRBJ2-5; tentative D call: TRBD2 (6 bases). Trimming took 8 bases from V and 3 from J, leaving 7 bases between them. This CDR3 spans 11 amino acids. From germline, CDR1 is SNHLY and CDR2 FYNNEI.

This chain uses TRBV5-1 with TRBJ1-6; 7 bases align to TRBD1. Germline V gene data show CDR1 as SGHRS and CDR2 as YFSETQ. The CDR3 spans 16 residues. V was pared by 2 bases and J by 6 bases, with 8 bases of the junction left unmatched. The CDR3 loop reads CASSFRQGDRNSPLHF. CDR3 coding DNA: TGCGCCAGCAGCTTCCGACAGGGTGATCGTAATTCACCCCTCCACTTT.

The table lists this clone with a few counts. The chain uses TRBV4-2 and TRBJ2-1; 10 nucleotides line up with TRBD2. Germline CDR1 LGHNA, CDR2 YNFKEQ. The CDR3 contains 22 residues. With V trimmed by 0 bases and J by 0 bases, 17 bases remained unmatched. CDR3: CASSQEVLAGVELDGSYNEQFF. In nucleotides, the CDR3 is TGTGCCAGCAGCCAAGAGGTTCTAGCGGGAGTGGAACTGGACGGCTCCTACAATGAGCAGTTCTTC.

The gene calls are TRBV30 and TRBJ2-5; 11 nucleotides align to TRBD2. Germline trimming cut 4 bases from V and 9 bases from J; bases unmatched to any gene: 10. The CDR3 contains 14 residues. The germline V gene encodes CDR1 GTSNPN and CDR2 SVGIG (reference sequence). The CDR3 coding sequence is TGTGCCTGGACCACTCAGACTAGCGGGGTCTCCCAGTACTTC. Its protein product is CAWTTQTSGVSQYF. Using reference TRBV30 and TRBJ2-5 for the parts outside the CDR3, the full variable domain is SQTIHQWPATLVQPVGSPLSLECTVEGTSNPNLYWYRQAAGRGLQLLFYSVGIGQISSEVPQNLSASRPQDRQFILSSKKLLLSDSGFYLCAWTTQTSGVSQYFGPGTRLLVL.

The V call is TRBV7-9, the J call TRBJ2-3; 7 nucleotides agree with TRBD1. CDR3 length: 15 amino acids. With 1 base clipped from V and 3 bases from J, the junction kept 4 bases outside the gene matches. Germline CDR1 SEHNR, CDR2 FQNEAQ (reference sequence). CDR3 residues: CASSLDRGRTDTQYF. CDR3 nucleotide sequence: TGTGCCAGCAGCTTAGACAGGGGTCGAACAGATACGCAGTATTTT.

V is TRBV5-8 and J is TRBJ2-3; the D is unclear. The CDR3 is made up of 12 amino acids. Looked up from germline, CDR1 is SGHTS and CDR2 is YDEGEE. V lost 0 bases and J 7 bases, leaving 6 bases between the germline ends. The CDR3: CASSLVFNTQYF. CDR3 in DNA: TGTGCCAGCAGCTTGGTTTTTAATACGCAGTATTTT.

This chain connects TRBV28 to TRBJ2-3; D unclear. Trimming left V 5 bases short and J 3 bases short, with 6 bases between. The CDR3 runs to 12 residues. Germline V lookup: CDR1 MDHEN, CDR2 SYDVKM. The CDR3 here is CASSASTDTQYF. The CDR3 DNA is TGTGCCAGCAGTGCCTCGACAGATACGCAGTATTTT. Combining the CDR3 with reference TRBV28 and TRBJ2-3 gives the whole variable domain DVKVTQSSRYLVKRTGEKVFLECVQDMDHENMFWYRQDPGLGLRLIYFSYDVKMKEKGDIPEGYSVSREKKERFSLILESASTNQTSMYLCASSASTDTQYFGPGTRLTVL.

Comment on this clone: At the DNA level, this CDR3 is encoded by other sequences in the same sample as well. The chain combines TRBV6-6 with TRBJ1-2; D not resolved. Trimming stripped 6 bases from V and 0 bases from J, with 8 bases between. The CDR3 consists of 13 residues. Per the germline V gene, CDR1 is MNHNY and CDR2 is SVGAGI (reference sequence). The CDR3 spells CASSTGANYGYTF. As DNA, the CDR3 is TGTGCCAGCAGCACGGGAGCTAACTATGGCTACACCTTC.

This chain uses TRBV7-6 with TRBJ1-3, with D perhaps matching TRBD1 (6 bases). The CDR3 loop spans 16 amino acids. In germline, CDR1 is SGHVS, CDR2 FNYEAQ. V was cut by 10 bases and J by 0 bases, with 19 bases left in between. The CDR3 loop reads CAKGGGFLYSGNTIYF. The CDR3 nucleotides read TGTGCCAAGGGAGGGGGGTTTCTCTACTCTGGAAACACCATATATTTT. Drawing the rest from reference TRBV7-6 and TRBJ1-3, the complete variable domain is GAGVSQSPRYKVTKRGQDVALRCDPISGHVSLYWYRQALGQGPEFLTYFNYEAQQDKSGLPNDRFSAERPEGSISTLTIQRTEQRDSAMYRCAKGGGFLYSGNTIYFGEGSWLTVV.